A single sample gave rise to the 3 T cell receptor beta chains below, sequenced in a study of cytomegalovirus exposure and HLA in healthy donors. Primers: 60 Vbeta forward and 13 Jbeta reverse. Assay: immunoSEQ multiplex PCR; the TCRdb copy retains only in-frame clones and omits some. The sample has 100,000 to 150,000 clones; approximately 82% are singletons. The source material was PBMCs. Every receptor here comes from a man aged 18-30 years in good health and CMV-seropositive.

CDR3 sequence reads: CASSQGSQETQYF. CDR3 bases: TGCGCCAGCAGCCAAGGCAGCCAAGAGACCCAGTACTTC. The chain carries TRBV4-1 and TRBJ2-5; D not certain. The germline V gene has CDR1 MGHRA and CDR2 YSYEKL. The CDR3 has 13 residues. V dropped 1 base and J dropped 1 base, with 4 bases sitting between them.

The V call is TRBV28, the J call TRBJ2-7; 9 nucleotides agree with TRBD2. The CDR3 covers 16 residues. Germline V gene sequence: CDR1 MDHEN, CDR2 SYDVKM. J was trimmed by 4 bases and V by 6 bases; bases with no gene match: 13. This chain's CDR3 is CASSLPASGVGYEQYF. CDR3 DNA: TGTGCCAGCAGCCTCCCGGCTAGCGGGGTGGGTTACGAGCAGTACTTC.

The chain is built from TRBV7-9 and TRBJ1-1; D may be TRBD1 (6 bases). V was clipped by 11 bases and J by 3 bases, with 16 bases between them. The CDR3 contains 13 residues. CDR1 is SEHNR and CDR2 is FQNEAQ in the germline V gene (reference sequence). CDR3 residues: CAGGAAADTEAFF. In DNA, the CDR3 is TGTGCCGGGGGGGCAGCGGCGGACACTGAAGCTTTCTTT. The variable domain in full, completed from reference TRBV7-9 and TRBJ1-1, reads DTGVSQNPRHKITKRGQNVTFRCDPISEHNRLYWYRQTLGQGPEFLTYFQNEAQLEKSRLLSDRFSAERPKGSFSTLEIQRTEQGDSAMYLCAGGAAADTEAFFGQGTRLTVV.